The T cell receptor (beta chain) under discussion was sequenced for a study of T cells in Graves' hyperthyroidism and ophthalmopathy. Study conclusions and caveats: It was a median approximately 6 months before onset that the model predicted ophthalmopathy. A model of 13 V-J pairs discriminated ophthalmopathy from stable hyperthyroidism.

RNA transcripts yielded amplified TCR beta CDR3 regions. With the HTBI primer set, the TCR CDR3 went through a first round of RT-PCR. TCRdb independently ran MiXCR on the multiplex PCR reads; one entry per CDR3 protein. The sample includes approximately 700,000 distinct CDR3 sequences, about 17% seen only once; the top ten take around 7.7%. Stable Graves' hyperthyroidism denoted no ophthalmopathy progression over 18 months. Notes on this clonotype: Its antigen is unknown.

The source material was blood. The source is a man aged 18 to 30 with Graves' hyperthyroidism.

This chain's CDR3 is CASSQSPTGTYQETQYF. CDR3 DNA sequence: TGTGCCAGCAGCCAGAGCCCCACCGGGACCTATCAAGAGACCCAGTACTTC. This sequence joins TRBV2 and TRBJ2-5; the D gene could be TRBD1 or TRBD2 (5 bases each). V was trimmed by 6 bases and J by 2 bases, leaving 22 bases between them. CDR1 SNHLY and CDR2 FYNNEI come from the germline V gene. This CDR3 comprises 17 residues.